The 18 T cell receptor beta chains below come from one sample, sequenced in a study of blood T cell repertoires in COVID-19. Generated by immunoSEQ multiplex PCR, the TCRdb table keeps only in-frame clones and is missing some. The sample lists 100,000 to 150,000 clones, 85% to 90% seen once, with less than 5.5% in the top ten. The sequenced sample consisted of peripheral blood. Receptors were obtained from a man aged 60 to 69 with COVID-19, enrolled during active disease.

This sequence joins TRBV4-1 and TRBJ2-7; no clear D. This CDR3 region has 14 residues. V was clipped by 4 bases and J by 0 bases, with 10 bases between them. CDR1 MGHRA and CDR2 YSYEKL come from the germline V gene. Here the CDR3 reads CASSPVGFSYEQYF. Written as DNA, the CDR3 is TGCGCCAGCAGCCCCGTTGGCTTCTCCTACGAGCAGTACTTC.

This sequence joins TRBV7-9 and TRBJ2-3; 7 bases match TRBD1. The length of the CDR3 is 11 residues. Germline CDR1 reads SEHNR; CDR2 reads FQNEAQ (reference sequence). Germline trimming cut 5 bases from V and 11 bases from J; bases unmatched to any gene: 4. The CDR3 DNA reads as TGTGCCAGCAGCCCCGGACAGGTGCAGTATTTT. Encoded protein: CASSPGQVQYF.

This chain joins TRBV27 and TRBJ2-2; a possible D gene is TRBD2 (5 bases). The V end was cut by 3 bases, the J end by 3 bases, with 17 bases between. The CDR3 has 17 residues. The germline V gene has CDR1 MNHEY and CDR2 SMNVEV (reference sequence). The CDR3 reads CASSFSTGLAYTGELFF. DNA for the CDR3: TGTGCCAGCAGTTTTTCGACCGGACTGGCTTACACCGGGGAGCTGTTTTTT.

This chain joins TRBV19 and TRBJ1-5, with a weak D call TRBD1 (5 bases). The V gene lost 3 bases and the J gene lost 9 bases, with 9 bases spanning the gap. CDR1 LNHDA and CDR2 SQIVND come from the germline V gene (reference sequence). CDR3 size: 12 residues. The CDR3 reads CASSMGLRPQHF. CDR3 coding DNA: TGTGCCAGTAGTATGGGGCTCCGGCCCCAGCATTTT.

CDR3 protein: CASSLGLGRGPEAFF. The CDR3 region has the DNA TGCGCCAGCAGCTTGGGGCTCGGGAGGGGCCCTGAAGCTTTCTTT. This rearrangement joins TRBV5-1 to TRBJ1-1; D perhaps matches TRBD1 (5 bases). Germline V lookup: CDR1 SGHRS, CDR2 YFSETQ. V was trimmed by 0 bases and J by 6 bases, leaving 15 bases between them. The length of the CDR3 is 15 residues.

The chain has TRBV30 and TRBJ1-1; tentative D call: TRBD1 (5 bases). The germline gives CDR1 GTSNPN, CDR2 SVGIG (reference sequence). The CDR3 sequence is 14 residues long. V lost 3 bases and J lost 4, with 15 bases in between. The CDR3 here is CAWRTAPGGTEAFF. In nucleotides, the CDR3 is TGTGCCTGGAGGACAGCTCCCGGGGGCACTGAAGCTTTCTTT.

This chain's CDR3 is CASSAGQNYGYTF. The CDR3, as DNA: TGTGCCAGTAGTGCGGGACAGAACTATGGCTACACCTTC. V and J are TRBV19 and TRBJ1-2, with TRBD1 matching over 7 bases. Per the germline V gene, CDR1 is LNHDA and CDR2 is SQIVND (reference sequence). Unmatched junction bases numbered 2, after V lost 5 bases and J lost 2 bases. The CDR3 length is 13 residues.

The chain carries TRBV5-1 and TRBJ1-2; 7 bases align to TRBD1. Germline CDR1 reads SGHRS; CDR2 reads YFSETQ. This CDR3 has 14 residues. V was clipped by 3 bases and J by 4 bases; unmatched bases: 6. The CDR3 reads CASSSRQGGYGYTF. The DNA for the CDR3 is TGCGCCAGCAGCTCGAGACAGGGCGGCTATGGCTACACCTTC.

The gene calls are TRBV5-3 and TRBJ1-2, with 7 bases fitting TRBD1. TRBV5-3 is designated an ORF whose function remains uncertain. V shed 2 bases, J shed 1 base, and the junction held 5 bases outside the gene matches. This CDR3 region has 15 residues. CDR3 nucleotides: TGTGCCAGAAGCTTTTGTAACAGGGGTAACTATGGCTACACCTTC. The encoded protein is CARSFCNRGNYGYTF.

The rearrangement uses TRBV5-1 and TRBJ2-2; the D gene is possibly TRBD1 (5 bases). CDR3 length equals 14 residues. Germline CDR1 SGHRS, CDR2 YFSETQ. The V and J ends lost 7 bases and 0 bases respectively, with 10 bases between them. The DNA for the CDR3 is TGCGCCAGCTTGACAGACGCGAACACCGGGGAGCTGTTTTTT. This encodes CASLTDANTGELFF.

The V call is TRBV7-9, the J call TRBJ2-5, with 8 bases identical to TRBD1. Germline CDR1 SEHNR, CDR2 FQNEAQ (reference sequence). The CDR3 totals 16 residues. The junction had 6 bases not matched to a gene; V was cut back by 1 base and J by 2 bases. CDR3 sequence reads: CASSLVWRQGQETQYF. The CDR3 DNA follows: TGTGCCAGCAGCTTAGTGTGGCGACAGGGGCAAGAGACCCAGTACTTC.

V gene TRBV9 combines with J gene TRBJ2-1, with 13 positions matching TRBD2. V dropped 4 bases and J dropped 8; count of bases not matched to a gene: 6. The V gene's germline CDR1 is SGDLS and CDR2 YYNGEE. The CDR3 sequence is 15 residues long. Here the CDR3 reads CASSITSGGADEQFF. In DNA, the CDR3 is TGTGCCAGCAGCATCACTAGCGGGGGGGCCGATGAGCAGTTCTTC.

The genes are TRBV19 and TRBJ1-6; 7 bases match TRBD1. The CDR3 length is 14 residues. V lost 5 bases, J lost 9 bases, and 7 bases stayed unmatched. Germline V lookup: CDR1 LNHDA, CDR2 SQIVND (reference sequence). The CDR3 here is CASSQGGWSSPLHF. In DNA form, the CDR3 reads TGTGCCAGTAGTCAGGGGGGTTGGAGTTCACCCCTCCACTTT.

J is TRBJ1-4 and V is TRBV30; 7 nucleotides align to TRBD1. The CDR3 is made up of 13 amino acids. V shed 3 bases, J shed 6 bases, and the junction held 4 bases outside the gene matches. Germline V CDR1 and CDR2: GTSNPN, SVGIG (reference sequence). CDR3 region: CAWSGRGYEKLFF. As DNA, the CDR3 is TGTGCCTGGAGCGGCAGGGGGTATGAAAAACTGTTTTTT.

In its sample, this clone was seen a few times. The genes are TRBV5-4 and TRBJ1-6; no clear D. This CDR3 contains 16 residues. V lost 0 bases and J lost 8, with 15 bases in between. Germline V lookup: CDR1 SGHNT, CDR2 YYREEE (reference sequence). This CDR3 is CASSLAAENRDSPLHF. In DNA, the CDR3 is TGTGCCAGCAGCTTGGCCGCGGAGAATCGGGATTCACCCCTCCACTTT.

This sequence joins TRBV6-2 or TRBV6-3 and TRBJ1-5; D is unclear. The V gene's germline CDR1 is MNHEY and CDR2 SVGEGT. The CDR3 sequence is 15 residues long. The V gene lost 2 bases and the J gene lost 3 bases, with 11 bases spanning the gap. CDR3 nucleotide sequence: TGTGCCAGCAGTTACGGCCTTCGTAACAATCAGCCCCAGCATTTT. This encodes CASSYGLRNNQPQHF.

This clone appeared once. The V call is TRBV1, the J call TRBJ2-5; the table's D call TRBD2 went unverified against the DNA. TRBV1 is shown as a pseudogene. The CDR3 consists of 20 residues. The CDR3 loop is CTSSREGLAGGSGYQETQYF. The CDR3 region has the DNA TGCACCAGCAGCCGAGAGGGACTAGCGGGGGGGTCAGGGTACCAAGAGACCCAGTACTTC.

The V and J genes are TRBV29-1 and TRBJ2-7; maybe TRBD1 (5 bases). Germline-derived CDR1 and CDR2 are SQVTM and ANQGSEA. Trimming shortened V by 3 bases and J by 5 bases, and 14 bases separated the two germline ends. This CDR3 spans 13 amino acids. This CDR3 is CSVDLRGGDEQYF. The CDR3, as DNA: TGCAGCGTTGATTTAAGGGGTGGGGACGAGCAGTACTTC.